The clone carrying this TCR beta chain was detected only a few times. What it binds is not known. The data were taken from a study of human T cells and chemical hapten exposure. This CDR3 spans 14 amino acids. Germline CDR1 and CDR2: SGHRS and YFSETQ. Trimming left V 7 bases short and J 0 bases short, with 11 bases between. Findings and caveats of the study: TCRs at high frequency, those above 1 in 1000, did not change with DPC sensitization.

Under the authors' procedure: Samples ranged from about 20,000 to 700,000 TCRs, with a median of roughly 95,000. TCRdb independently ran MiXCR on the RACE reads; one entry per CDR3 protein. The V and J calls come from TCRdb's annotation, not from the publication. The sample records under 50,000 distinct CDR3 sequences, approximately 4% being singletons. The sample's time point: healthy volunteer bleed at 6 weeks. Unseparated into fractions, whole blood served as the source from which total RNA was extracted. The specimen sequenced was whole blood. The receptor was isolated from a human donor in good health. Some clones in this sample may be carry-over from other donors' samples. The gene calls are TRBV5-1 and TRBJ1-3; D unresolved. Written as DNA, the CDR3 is TGCGCCAGCGGTGGCGGAGTCTCTGGAAACACCATATATTTT. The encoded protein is CASGGGVSGNTIYF.